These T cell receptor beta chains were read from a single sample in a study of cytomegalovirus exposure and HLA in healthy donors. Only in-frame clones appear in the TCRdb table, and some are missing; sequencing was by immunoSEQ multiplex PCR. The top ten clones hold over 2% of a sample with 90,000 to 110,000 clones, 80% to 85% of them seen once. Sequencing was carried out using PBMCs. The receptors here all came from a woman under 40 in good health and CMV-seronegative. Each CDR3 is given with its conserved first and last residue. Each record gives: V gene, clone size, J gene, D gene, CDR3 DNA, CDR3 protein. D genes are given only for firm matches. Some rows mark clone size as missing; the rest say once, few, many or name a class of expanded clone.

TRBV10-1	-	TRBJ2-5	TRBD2	TGCGCCAGCAGTCTAGCGGGACCCCAAGAGACCCAGTACTTC	CASSLAGPQETQYF
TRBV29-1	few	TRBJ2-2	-	TGCAGCGTTGGACAGGTGCACACCGGGGAGCTGTTTTTT	CSVGQVHTGELFF
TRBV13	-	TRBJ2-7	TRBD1	TGTGCCAGCAGCCCCCGGGACAGGGCCGACGAGCAGTACTTC	CASSPRDRADEQYF
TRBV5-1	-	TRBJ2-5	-	TGCGCCAGCAGCGAACCCCGGACACAAGAGACCCAGTACTTC	CASSEPRTQETQYF
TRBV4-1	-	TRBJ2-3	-	TGCGCCAGCAGTCCCGACAAAAGCTTCACAGATACGCAGTATTTT	CASSPDKSFTDTQYF
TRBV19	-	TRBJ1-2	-	TGTGCCAGTAGTCGGCGGACGGCCGGTTTGGGGCTGAATGGCTACACCTTC	CASSRRTAGLGLNGYTF
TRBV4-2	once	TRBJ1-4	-	TGTGCCAGCAGCCGGGCAGGGGATGAAAAACTGTTTTTT	CASSRAGDEKLFF
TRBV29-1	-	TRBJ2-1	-	TGCAGCGTTGAAGATCGGTGGCAGGGAAACAATGAGCAGTTCTTC	CSVEDRWQGNNEQFF
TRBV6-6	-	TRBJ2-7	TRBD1	TGTGCCAGCAGTTACTTGGGACAGGGGACCTACGAGCAGTACTTC	CASSYLGQGTYEQYF
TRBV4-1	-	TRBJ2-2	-	TGCGCCAGCAGCCATAGTCTGACCGGGGAGCTGTTTTTT	CASSHSLTGELFF
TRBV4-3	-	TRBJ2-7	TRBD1	TGCGCCAGCAGCCCCGGACAGGGAGCCTACGAGCAGTACTTC	CASSPGQGAYEQYF
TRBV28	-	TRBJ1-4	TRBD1	TGTGCCAGCAGTTTCCCGACAGGGGGAAGTGAAAAACTGTTTTTT	CASSFPTGGSEKLFF